Detailed here is one T cell receptor (beta chain). The data were obtained in a study of blood T cell repertoires in COVID-19. Study as a whole: There were acute and convalescent COVID-19 samples, and they came from the United States, Italy and Spain. PBMCs, B-cell-depleted T cells, or T cells were the source of the cDNA or gDNA that made up the material.

Authors' methods: The assay estimated nucleated cells by amplifying reference gene primers. Method: immunoSEQ multiplex PCR; TCRdb's copy keeps in-frame clones and lacks some. V, J and clone size are those of that table, while D and trimming were read from the DNA. Seen here are 99,000 or so clones, roughly 81% observed once, and the top ten hold approximately 10%. This CDR3 is 17 amino acids long. Germline lookup yields CDR1 LNHDA and CDR2 SQIVND (reference sequence). Trimming removed 4 bases from V and 2 bases from J, with 20 bases in between. This receptor was obtained from a woman in her seventies with acute or convalescent COVID-19. The sample taken for sequencing was peripheral blood. This chain joins TRBV19 and TRBJ2-5; D may be TRBD2 (6 bases). The CDR3 nucleotides are TGTGCCAGTAGTAAAGGTTCCGGGGGTCAGGGACAAGAGACCCAGTACTTC. Protein: CASSKGSGGQGQETQYF.